A single sample gave rise to the 6 T cell receptor beta chains below, sequenced in a study of T cells in Graves' hyperthyroidism and ophthalmopathy. Amplified regions were TCR beta CDR3 sequences from RNA transcripts. Initially, a first-round RT-PCR of the TCR CDR3 employed the HTBI primer set. TCRdb passed the multiplex PCR reads through MiXCR, listing each CDR3 protein once. The sample records nearly 600,000 distinct CDR3 sequences, 13% to 15% being singletons. The source material was blood. These receptors were collected from a woman in her late teens or twenties with Graves' ophthalmopathy.

In its sample, this clonotype was seen a few times. The genes are TRBV5-6 and TRBJ2-7; the match to TRBD2 covers 12 bases. CDR1 is SGHDT, CDR2 YYEEEE, per germline. CDR3 length: 19 residues. The junction had 10 bases not matched to a gene; V was cut back by 0 bases and J by 0 bases. The CDR3 loop reads CASSLAETSGRFFSYEQYF. The CDR3 DNA reads TGTGCCAGCAGCTTGGCCGAAACTAGCGGGAGGTTTTTCTCCTACGAGCAGTACTTC.

The table lists this clonotype with many counts. CDR3 amino acids: CASSIVGTRTMNTEAFF. The CDR3 DNA follows: TGTGCCAGTAGTATAGTTGGGACAAGAACTATGAACACTGAAGCTTTCTTT. The rearrangement uses TRBV19 and TRBJ1-1; weak D call: TRBD1 (6 bases). The CDR3 consists of 17 residues. V lost 1 base and J lost 0, with 15 bases in between. CDR1 and CDR2 (germline): LNHDA, SQIVND (reference sequence).

The genes are TRBV9 and TRBJ2-2; D is ambiguous. V dropped 4 bases and J dropped 6 bases, with 16 bases sitting between them. CDR3 size: 15 residues. Germline CDR1 reads SGDLS; CDR2 reads YYNGEE. CDR3 DNA: TGTGCCAGCAGCCCTCCCCGAAGGGCGTCCGGGGAGCTGTTTTTT. This translates into CASSPPRRASGELFF.

This clonotype was recorded a few times. The chain carries TRBV2 and TRBJ2-7, with D unclear. Trimming removed 7 bases at V and 0 bases at J, with 10 bases between. CDR1 and CDR2 (germline): SNHLY, FYNNEI. This CDR3 region has 13 residues. The CDR3 here is CASNRVPSYEQYF. CDR3 nucleotides: TGTGCCAGCAACCGGGTCCCCTCCTACGAGCAGTACTTC.

V gene TRBV5-1 combines with J gene TRBJ2-7; the D is unclear. The V end was cut by 0 bases, the J end by 7 bases, with 11 bases between. This CDR3 has 13 residues. Germline assignment: CDR1 SGHRS and CDR2 YFSETQ. This CDR3 is CASSLGFSNEQYF. The CDR3 DNA is TGCGCCAGCAGCTTGGGGTTTAGTAATGAGCAGTACTTC.

In its sample, this clonotype was seen many times. V gene TRBV10-3 combines with J gene TRBJ2-7; the D call may be TRBD1 or TRBD2 (5 bases each). The germline V and J ends were trimmed by 7 bases and 3 bases, with 13 bases remaining between them. The CDR3 sequence is 13 residues long. Germline CDR1 reads ENHRY; CDR2 reads SYGVKD. The CDR3 coding sequence is TGTGCCATCACGGGGCGGCAGGACTACGAGCAGTACTTC. This encodes CAITGRQDYEQYF.